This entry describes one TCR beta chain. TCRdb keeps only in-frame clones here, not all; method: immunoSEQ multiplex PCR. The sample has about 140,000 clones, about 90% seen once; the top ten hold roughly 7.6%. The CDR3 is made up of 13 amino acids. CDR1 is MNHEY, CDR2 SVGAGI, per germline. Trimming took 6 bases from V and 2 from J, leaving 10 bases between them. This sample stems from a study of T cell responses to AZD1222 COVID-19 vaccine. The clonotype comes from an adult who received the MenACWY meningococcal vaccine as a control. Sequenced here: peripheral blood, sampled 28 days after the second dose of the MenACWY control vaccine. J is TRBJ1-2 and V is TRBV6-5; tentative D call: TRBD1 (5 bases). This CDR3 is CASRETANYGYTF. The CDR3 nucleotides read TGTGCCAGCAGGGAGACAGCCAACTATGGCTACACCTTC.